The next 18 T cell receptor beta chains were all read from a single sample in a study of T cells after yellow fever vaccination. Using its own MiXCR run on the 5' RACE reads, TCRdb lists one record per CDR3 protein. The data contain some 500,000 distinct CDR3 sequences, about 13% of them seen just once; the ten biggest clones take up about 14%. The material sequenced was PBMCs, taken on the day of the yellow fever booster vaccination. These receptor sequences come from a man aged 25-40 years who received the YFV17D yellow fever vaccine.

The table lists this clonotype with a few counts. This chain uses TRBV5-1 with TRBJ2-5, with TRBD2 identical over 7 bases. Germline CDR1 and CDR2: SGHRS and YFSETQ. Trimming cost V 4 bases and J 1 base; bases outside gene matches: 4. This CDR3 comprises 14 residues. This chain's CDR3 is CASSLWGGQETQYF. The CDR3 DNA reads TGCGCCAGCAGCCTCTGGGGGGGCCAAGAGACCCAGTACTTC.

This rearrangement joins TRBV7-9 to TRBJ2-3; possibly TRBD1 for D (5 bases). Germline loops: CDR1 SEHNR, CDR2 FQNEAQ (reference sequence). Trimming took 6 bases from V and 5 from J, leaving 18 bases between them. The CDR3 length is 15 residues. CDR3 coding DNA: TGTGCCAGCAGTTACCCGACATCTCAGGGAGATACGCAGTATTTT. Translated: CASSYPTSQGDTQYF.

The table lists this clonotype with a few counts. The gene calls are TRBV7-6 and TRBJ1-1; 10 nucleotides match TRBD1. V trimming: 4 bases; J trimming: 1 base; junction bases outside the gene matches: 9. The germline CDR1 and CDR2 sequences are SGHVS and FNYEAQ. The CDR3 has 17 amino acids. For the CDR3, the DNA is TGTGCCAGCAGCTCCCGGGGGGACAGGGGCCCGAACACTGAAGCTTTCTTT. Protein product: CASSSRGDRGPNTEAFF.

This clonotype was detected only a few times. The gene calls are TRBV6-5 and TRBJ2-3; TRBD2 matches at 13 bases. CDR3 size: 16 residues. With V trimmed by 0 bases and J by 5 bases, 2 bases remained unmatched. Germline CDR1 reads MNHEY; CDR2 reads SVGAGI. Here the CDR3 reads CASSYSRLAGGDTQYF. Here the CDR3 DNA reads TGTGCCAGCAGTTACTCGAGACTAGCGGGAGGAGATACGCAGTATTTT.

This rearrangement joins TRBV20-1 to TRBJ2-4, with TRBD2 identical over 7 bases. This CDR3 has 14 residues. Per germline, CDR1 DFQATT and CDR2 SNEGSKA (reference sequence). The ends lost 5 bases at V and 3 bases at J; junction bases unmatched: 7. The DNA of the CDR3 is TGCAGTGCTGGGCGGGAGTGGGGCAAAAACATTCAGTACTTC. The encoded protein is CSAGREWGKNIQYF.

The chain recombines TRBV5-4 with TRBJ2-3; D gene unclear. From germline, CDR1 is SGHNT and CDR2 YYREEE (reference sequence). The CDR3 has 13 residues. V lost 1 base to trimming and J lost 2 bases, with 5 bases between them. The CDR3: CASSLSATDTQYF. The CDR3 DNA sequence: TGTGCCAGCAGCTTGAGTGCCACAGATACGCAGTATTTT.

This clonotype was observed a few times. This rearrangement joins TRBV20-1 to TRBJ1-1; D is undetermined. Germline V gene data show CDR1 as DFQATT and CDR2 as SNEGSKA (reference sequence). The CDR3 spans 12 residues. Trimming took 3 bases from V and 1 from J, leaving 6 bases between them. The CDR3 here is CSASRRNTEAFF. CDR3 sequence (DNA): TGCAGTGCTAGCAGGAGGAACACTGAAGCTTTCTTT.

This chain's CDR3 is CASKPSGSTDTQYF. The DNA for the CDR3 is TGTGCTAGTAAACCTAGCGGGAGTACAGATACGCAGTATTTT. The chain employs TRBV12-5 and TRBJ2-3; TRBD2 matches 10 bases. This CDR3 contains 14 residues. Germline assignment: CDR1 LGHNT and CDR2 FRNRAP. The V and J ends lost 8 bases and 3 bases, in that order; junction bases with no gene match: 5.

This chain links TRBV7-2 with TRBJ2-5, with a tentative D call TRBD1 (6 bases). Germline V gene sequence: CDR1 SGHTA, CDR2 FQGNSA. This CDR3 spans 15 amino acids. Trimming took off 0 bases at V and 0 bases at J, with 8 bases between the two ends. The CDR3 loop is CASSLAGTHQETQYF. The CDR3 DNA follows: TGTGCCAGCAGCTTAGCAGGGACACACCAAGAGACCCAGTACTTC.

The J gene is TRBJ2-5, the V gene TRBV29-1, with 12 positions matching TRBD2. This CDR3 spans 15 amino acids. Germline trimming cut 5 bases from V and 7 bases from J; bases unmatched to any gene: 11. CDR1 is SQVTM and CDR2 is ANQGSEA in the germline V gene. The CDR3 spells CSVSPRLAGEGTQYF. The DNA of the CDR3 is TGCAGCGTTTCCCCTCGACTAGCGGGAGAGGGGACCCAGTACTTC.

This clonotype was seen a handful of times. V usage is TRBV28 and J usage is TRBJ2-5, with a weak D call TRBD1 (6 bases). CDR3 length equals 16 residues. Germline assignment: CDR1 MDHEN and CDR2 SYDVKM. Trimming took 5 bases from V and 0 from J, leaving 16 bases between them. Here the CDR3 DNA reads TGTGCCAGCAGTAGGCCACGACAGGCTAACCAAGAGACCCAGTACTTC. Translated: CASSRPRQANQETQYF.

The CDR3 nucleotides read TGTGCCAGCAGCCAGAGAAGGACTCTTGACAATGAGCAGTTCTTC. Amino acids: CASSQRRTLDNEQFF. The chain uses TRBV3-1 and TRBJ2-1, with D possibly matching TRBD2 (5 bases). V was pared by 3 bases and J by 5 bases, with 14 bases between. Germline CDR1 is LGHDT and CDR2 is YNNKEL (reference sequence). The CDR3 totals 15 residues.

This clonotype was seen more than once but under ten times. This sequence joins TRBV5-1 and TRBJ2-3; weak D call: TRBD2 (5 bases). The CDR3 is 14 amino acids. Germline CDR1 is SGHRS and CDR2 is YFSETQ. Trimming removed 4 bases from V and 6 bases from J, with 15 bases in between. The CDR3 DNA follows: TGCGCCAGCAGCCCGGGATCGGAGTGGGATACGCAGTATTTT. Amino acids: CASSPGSEWDTQYF.

The CDR3 DNA is TGTGCCAGCAGTGAGCAAACTAGCGGCGGAGTCACCGGGGAGCTGTTTTTT. It specifies CASSEQTSGGVTGELFF. The chain combines TRBV25-1 with TRBJ2-2; 8 bases fit TRBD2. Germline CDR1 and CDR2: MGHDK and SYGVNS. Germline trimming cut 3 bases from V and 4 bases from J; bases unmatched to any gene: 10. The CDR3 runs to 17 residues.

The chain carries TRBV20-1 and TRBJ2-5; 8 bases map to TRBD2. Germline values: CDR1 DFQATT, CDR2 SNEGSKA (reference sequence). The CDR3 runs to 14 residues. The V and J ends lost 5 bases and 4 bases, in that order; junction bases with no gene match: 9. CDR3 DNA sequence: TGCAGTGCTCAACAAGCGGGAGCTGTAGAGACCCAGTACTTC. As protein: CSAQQAGAVETQYF.

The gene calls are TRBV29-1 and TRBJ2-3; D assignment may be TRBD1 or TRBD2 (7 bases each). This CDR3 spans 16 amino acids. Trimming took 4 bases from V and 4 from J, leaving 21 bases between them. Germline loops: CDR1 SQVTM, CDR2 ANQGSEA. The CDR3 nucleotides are TGCAGCGTTGCCGACCGACAGGGAGGGGTGGCAGATACGCAGTATTTT. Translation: CSVADRQGGVADTQYF.

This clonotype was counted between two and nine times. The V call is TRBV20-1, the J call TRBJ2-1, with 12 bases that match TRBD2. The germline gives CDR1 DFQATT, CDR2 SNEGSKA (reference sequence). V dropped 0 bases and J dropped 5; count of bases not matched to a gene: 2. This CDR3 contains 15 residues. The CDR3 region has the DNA TGCAGTGCTAGAGAACTAGCGGGAGGAAACAATGAGCAGTTCTTC. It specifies CSARELAGGNNEQFF.

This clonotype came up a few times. The CDR3 sequence is CAISGGGAANTGELFF. CDR3 nucleotides: TGTGCCATCAGTGGCGGGGGGGCGGCCAACACCGGGGAGCTGTTTTTT. The chain joins TRBV10-3 to TRBJ2-2; 9 bases fit TRBD2. Germline CDR1 is ENHRY and CDR2 is SYGVKD. J was trimmed by 2 bases and V by 4 bases; bases with no gene match: 5. This CDR3 has 16 residues.